One sample yielded the 23 T cell receptor beta chains listed below, sequenced in a study of T cells in localized non-small cell lung cancer. The data were produced by immunoSEQ multiplex PCR, yet TCRdb's version contains in-frame clones alone and is incomplete. The repertoire has approximately 61,000 clones, roughly 90% of them found once; the top ten carry approximately 5.6%. Sequencing was performed on peripheral blood, taken before any cancer treatment. These receptors were collected from a woman aged 40-69 years with stage I lung adenocarcinoma.

This sequence joins TRBV2 and TRBJ2-1; D is perhaps TRBD2 (6 bases). The CDR3 has 15 amino acids. Between the trimmed V and J ends, which lost 1 base and 4 bases, there was a span of 11 bases. CDR1 and CDR2 (germline): SNHLY, FYNNEI. Here the CDR3 DNA reads TGTGCCAGCAGTGAAGGTGGGACTGTTTACAATGAGCAGTTCTTC. Protein sequence: CASSEGGTVYNEQFF.

J is TRBJ1-1 and V is TRBV18; TRBD1 aligns across 9 bases. This CDR3 region has 14 residues. The germline V gene encodes CDR1 KGHSH and CDR2 LQKENI. J was trimmed by 5 bases and V by 6 bases; bases with no gene match: 7. CDR3 sequence reads: CASSLQGARTEAFF. The CDR3 DNA reads TGTGCCAGCTCTCTACAGGGGGCGCGAACTGAAGCTTTCTTT.

The chain links TRBV7-8 to TRBJ2-3, with D perhaps being TRBD1 or TRBD2 (5 bases each). Trimming shortened V by 4 bases and J by 2 bases, and 10 bases separated the two germline ends. CDR3 length: 14 amino acids. In germline, CDR1 is SGHVS, CDR2 FQNEAQ. For the CDR3, the DNA is TGTGCCAGCAGCTGGGACCGCACCACAGATACGCAGTATTTT. Protein sequence: CASSWDRTTDTQYF.

The chain joins TRBV6-5 to TRBJ1-3; possibly TRBD1 for D (6 bases). The V gene lost 6 bases and the J gene lost 7 bases, with 13 bases spanning the gap. Germline values: CDR1 MNHEY, CDR2 SVGAGI. CDR3 size: 13 residues. CDR3 coding DNA: TGTGCCAGCAGCATGGGGGGCTCGAACACCATATATTTT. Translating gives CASSMGGSNTIYF.

The chain carries TRBV7-9 and TRBJ2-4; TRBD1 aligns across 8 bases. The CDR3 extends over 15 amino acids. After removal of 3 bases from V and 6 bases from J, the junction contained 7 bases not matched to a gene. Germline lookup yields CDR1 SEHNR and CDR2 FQNEAQ (reference sequence). The CDR3 region is CASSLTGTGLNIQYF. The CDR3, as DNA: TGTGCCAGCAGCTTGACCGGGACAGGACTAAACATTCAGTACTTC.

The rearrangement uses TRBV5-1 and TRBJ1-1, with D maybe TRBD1 (5 bases). This CDR3 has 13 amino acids. With 0 bases removed from V and 4 bases from J, the gap between germline ends came to 7 bases. Germline CDR1 reads SGHRS; CDR2 reads YFSETQ. The CDR3 is CASSLEGTTEAFF. DNA for the CDR3: TGCGCCAGCAGCTTGGAAGGGACCACTGAAGCTTTCTTT. Full variable domain (rest looked up from reference TRBV5-1 and TRBJ1-1): KAGVTQTPRYLIKTRGQQVTLSCSPISGHRSVSWYQQTPGQGLQFLFEYFSETQRNKGNFPGRFSGRQFSNSRSEMNVSTLELGDSALYLCASSLEGTTEAFFGQGTRLTVV.

This chain joins TRBV7-8 and TRBJ2-4, with D perhaps matching TRBD1 (7 bases). This CDR3 contains 19 residues. The ends were cut back, 5 bases at V and 2 bases at J, with 25 bases in the middle. Germline CDR1 SGHVS, CDR2 FQNEAQ. The CDR3, as DNA: TGTGCCAGCAGCCCCCAGCTTCCGACAGGGCGGGGAACCAAAAACATTCAGTACTTC. Protein: CASSPQLPTGRGTKNIQYF. The full variable domain, its missing parts supplied by reference TRBV7-8 and TRBJ2-4, is GAGVSQSPRYKVAKRGQDVALRCDPISGHVSLFWYQQALGQGPEFLTYFQNEAQLDKSGLPSDRFFAERPEGSVSTLKIQRTQQEDSAVYLCASSPQLPTGRGTKNIQYFGAGTRLSVL.

CDR3 coding DNA: TGTGCCAGCAGCATTTGGGACACTGGTAACGAGCAGTACTTC. Amino acid sequence: CASSIWDTGNEQYF. The V gene is TRBV7-8, the J gene TRBJ2-7; tentative D call: TRBD1 (6 bases). The germline V and J ends were trimmed by 5 bases and 5 bases, with 16 bases remaining between them. Germline CDR1 SGHVS, CDR2 FQNEAQ. CDR3 size: 14 residues.

This chain joins TRBV7-2 and TRBJ2-7; D may be TRBD2 (6 bases). The germline V and J ends were trimmed by 4 bases and 3 bases, with 13 bases remaining between them. Germline assignment: CDR1 SGHTA and CDR2 FQGNSA. The CDR3 is made up of 14 amino acids. The CDR3 nucleotides are TGTGCCAGCAGCTCCTCGGTGGGGGGCTACGAGCAGTACTTC. This sequence encodes CASSSSVGGYEQYF.

This sequence joins TRBV2 and TRBJ2-5; TRBD2 agrees at 7 bases. The length of the CDR3 is 13 residues. The V segment lost 8 bases and the J segment 2 bases; nucleotides outside the gene matches: 5. Germline V gene data show CDR1 as SNHLY and CDR2 as FYNNEI. CDR3 sequence: CASRREPQETQYF. The CDR3, as DNA: TGTGCCAGCCGGCGGGAGCCACAAGAGACCCAGTACTTC.

The chain couples TRBV28 to TRBJ1-5; no reliable D call. The germline V and J ends were trimmed by 6 bases and 6 bases, with 9 bases remaining between them. Germline CDR1 reads MDHEN; CDR2 reads SYDVKM. The CDR3 length is 12 residues. CDR3 loop: CASRGSIQPQHF. The CDR3 coding sequence is TGTGCCAGCAGGGGATCCATTCAGCCCCAGCATTTT. Combining the CDR3 with reference TRBV28 and TRBJ1-5 gives the whole variable domain DVKVTQSSRYLVKRTGEKVFLECVQDMDHENMFWYRQDPGLGLRLIYFSYDVKMKEKGDIPEGYSVSREKKERFSLILESASTNQTSMYLCASRGSIQPQHFGDGTRLSIL.

The chain couples TRBV2 to TRBJ2-2; 7 nucleotides line up with TRBD2. The CDR3 consists of 15 residues. CDR1 is SNHLY and CDR2 is FYNNEI in the germline V gene. With 4 bases clipped from V and 6 bases from J, the junction kept 8 bases outside the gene matches. The CDR3 DNA is TGTGCCAGCAGTGGAACGCTCGCGGGAGCCGGGGAGCTGTTTTTT. Translation gives CASSGTLAGAGELFF.

The genes are TRBV19 and TRBJ2-5; D call uncertain. The V gene's germline CDR1 is LNHDA and CDR2 SQIVND (reference sequence). Trimming removed 1 base at V and 2 bases at J, with 11 bases between. The length of the CDR3 is 15 residues. In DNA, the CDR3 is TGTGCCAGTAGTATAGGTGGCGGTTATCAAGAGACCCAGTACTTC. It is translated as CASSIGGGYQETQYF.

The gene calls are TRBV2 and TRBJ1-3; no clear D. The V gene lost 1 base and the J gene lost 2 bases, with 6 bases spanning the gap. This CDR3 region has 14 residues. CDR1 is SNHLY and CDR2 is FYNNEI in the germline V gene. The CDR3 DNA reads as TGTGCCAGCAGTGAAGGGACGGCTGGAAACACCATATATTTT. Residues: CASSEGTAGNTIYF.

This chain connects TRBV14 to TRBJ1-2; 7 bases are a match to TRBD1. The CDR3 has 15 residues. Germline trimming cut 2 bases from V and 7 bases from J; bases unmatched to any gene: 10. CDR1 SGHDN and CDR2 FVKESK come from the germline V gene. The CDR3 here is CASSQTGTVLGGYTF. The DNA of the CDR3 is TGTGCCAGCAGCCAAACCGGGACAGTCCTAGGTGGCTACACCTTC.

This rearrangement joins TRBV5-1 to TRBJ2-7; D possibly uses TRBD1 or TRBD2 (5 bases each). Trimming left V 0 bases short and J 3 bases short, with 13 bases between. The germline V gene has CDR1 SGHRS and CDR2 YFSETQ. CDR3 length: 15 residues. In DNA form, the CDR3 reads TGCGCCAGCAGCTTGGTGGCAGGGAGAGGCTACGAGCAGTACTTC. It is translated as CASSLVAGRGYEQYF.

The genes are TRBV28 and TRBJ2-3, with 10 positions matching TRBD1. Germline loops: CDR1 MDHEN, CDR2 SYDVKM. Unmatched junction bases numbered 9, after V lost 3 bases and J lost 0 bases. This CDR3 has 18 amino acids. The CDR3 spells CASSFGLGQGISTDTQYF. As DNA, the CDR3 is TGTGCCAGCAGTTTCGGTCTGGGACAGGGGATTAGCACAGATACGCAGTATTTT.

V gene TRBV10-1 combines with J gene TRBJ2-3; no reliable D call. CDR3 length: 14 amino acids. The germline CDR1 and CDR2 sequences are WNHNN and SYGVQD (reference sequence). Trimming took 0 bases from V and 2 from J, leaving 6 bases between them. The CDR3: CASSESADTDTQYF. The DNA of the CDR3 is TGCGCCAGCAGTGAGTCGGCGGACACAGATACGCAGTATTTT.

The chain couples TRBV7-3 to TRBJ2-5; 7 nucleotides agree with TRBD2. The J segment lost 4 bases and the V segment lost 5 bases, leaving 4 bases of the junction unmatched. Germline CDR1 reads SGHTA; CDR2 reads FQGTGA. The CDR3 totals 13 residues. The CDR3 loop reads CASSPGGSETQYF. CDR3 coding DNA: TGTGCCAGCAGCCCCGGGGGGTCAGAGACCCAGTACTTC.

The V call is TRBV15, the J call TRBJ1-5; D ambiguous. The germline gives CDR1 LNHNV, CDR2 YYDKDF (reference sequence). The CDR3 is 15 amino acids. Between the trimmed V and J ends, which lost 0 bases and 7 bases, there was a span of 13 bases. As DNA, the CDR3 is TGTGCCACCAGCAGAGATCAAGAACAGAGCCAGCCCCAGCATTTT. This gives the protein CATSRDQEQSQPQHF. Filled out from reference TRBV15 and TRBJ1-5, the complete variable domain reads DAMVIQNPRYQVTQFGKPVTLSCSQTLNHNVMYWYQQKSSQAPKLLFHYYDKDFNNEADTPDNFQSRRPNTSFCFLDIRSPGLGDTAMYLCATSRDQEQSQPQHFGDGTRLSIL.

The genes are TRBV7-3 and TRBJ2-2; 7 bases are a match to TRBD1. This CDR3 is built from 15 residues. Germline CDR1 reads SGHTA; CDR2 reads FQGTGA. Germline trimming cut 1 base from V and 3 bases from J; bases unmatched to any gene: 2. The CDR3: CASSLNRGYTGELFF. CDR3 DNA: TGTGCCAGCAGCTTAAACAGGGGATACACCGGGGAGCTGTTTTTT.

The rearrangement joins TRBV7-6 to TRBJ1-4, with no clear D. The germline gives CDR1 SGHVS, CDR2 FNYEAQ. CDR3 length: 15 residues. V was cut by 2 bases and J by 4 bases, with 11 bases left in between. As DNA, the CDR3 is TGTGCCAGCAGCTTAACAGATAGTTTTAATGAAAAACTGTTTTTT. Amino acids: CASSLTDSFNEKLFF.

This chain uses TRBV9 with TRBJ2-3; D is perhaps TRBD2 (7 bases). This CDR3 has 16 amino acids. The V and J ends lost 3 bases and 5 bases respectively, with 19 bases between them. CDR1 is SGDLS, CDR2 YYNGEE, per germline. In DNA, the CDR3 is TGTGCCAGCAGCGCTAGGGGGGGGCCGTCCGGAGATACGCAGTATTTT. This codes for CASSARGGPSGDTQYF.